The 29 T cell receptor beta chains below all came from one sample that was sequenced in a study of Tregs in tolerant kidney transplant recipients. Clones were read by immunoSEQ multiplex PCR, and TCRdb kept only the in-frame ones, dropping some. This table has around 70,000 clones, roughly 92% appearing once. This specimen consisted of CD8+ T cells from blood, obtained before the transplant. These receptors were taken from a human donor who received a combined kidney and bone marrow transplant.

The chain is built from TRBV4-1 and TRBJ2-1, with 7 bases matching TRBD2. Trimming removed 3 bases from V and 5 bases from J; junction bases left unmatched: 7. CDR3 length: 15 amino acids. Germline CDR1 is MGHRA and CDR2 is YSYEKL. The CDR3 DNA sequence: TGCGCCAGCAGCCACACCTCCGGGACTAACAATGAGCAGTTCTTC. Translating it yields CASSHTSGTNNEQFF.

The chain employs TRBV28 and TRBJ1-1, with TRBD1 as a possible D gene (6 bases). CDR3 length: 12 amino acids. Germline V CDR1 and CDR2: MDHEN, SYDVKM. V lost 10 bases and J 1 base, leaving 10 bases between the germline ends. The CDR3 coding sequence is TGTGCCACCTCGGGACAGAACACTGAAGCTTTCTTT. The encoded protein is CATSGQNTEAFF.

The chain is built from TRBV30 and TRBJ2-7; TRBD1 might be the D (5 bases). This CDR3 contains 14 residues. Germline V gene lookup returns CDR1 GTSNPN and CDR2 SVGIG (reference sequence). V shed 0 bases and J shed 5 bases, with 14 bases lying between them. This chain's CDR3 is CAWSVGAISNEQYF. CDR3 DNA: TGTGCCTGGAGTGTAGGGGCAATTAGTAACGAGCAGTACTTC.

The chain combines TRBV29-1 with TRBJ2-7; 8 nucleotides align to TRBD2. Looked up from germline, CDR1 is SQVTM and CDR2 is ANQGSEA. V shed 1 base and J 2 bases; nucleotides not matched to a gene: 7. The CDR3 runs to 15 residues. CDR3 coding DNA: TGCAGCGTTGAAGGGGCGGGGGGCCGAACCTACGAGCAGTACTTC. Translating gives CSVEGAGGRTYEQYF.

Only one count was recorded for this clone. The J gene is TRBJ2-7, the V gene TRBV6-5, with D uncertain. The CDR3 spans 13 residues. Per germline, CDR1 MNHEY and CDR2 SVGAGI. V was cut by 2 bases and J by 5 bases, with 10 bases left in between. This CDR3 is CASSYGPGNEQYF. In nucleotides, the CDR3 is TGTGCCAGCAGTTACGGGCCCGGTAACGAGCAGTACTTC.

This clone was seen a single time. The rearrangement uses TRBV9 and TRBJ2-3; 8 positions agree with TRBD1. Germline loops: CDR1 SGDLS, CDR2 YYNGEE. The CDR3 sequence is 16 residues long. Trimming took 0 bases from V and 6 from J; bases not matched to a gene: 9. CDR3 DNA: TGTGCCAGCAGCGTAGAATCAGGGGGCACCTATGATACGCAGTATTTT. Encoded protein: CASSVESGGTYDTQYF.

J is TRBJ2-7 and V is TRBV12-5; D is unclear. This CDR3 contains 13 residues. Trimming cost V 8 bases and J 3 bases, with 14 bases left between them. The germline V gene encodes CDR1 LGHNT and CDR2 FRNRAP. CDR3 sequence reads: CASWSHWCYEQYF. The CDR3 DNA reads as TGTGCTAGTTGGTCGCACTGGTGCTACGAGCAGTACTTC.

This clone was observed a few times. The V and J genes are TRBV28 and TRBJ2-7; no clear D. V lost 3 bases, J lost 3 bases, and 12 bases lay in between. This CDR3 comprises 14 residues. Germline V gene data show CDR1 as MDHEN and CDR2 as SYDVKM. CDR3 nucleotides: TGTGCCAGCAGTTTGGCAAATACGTACTACGAGCAGTACTTC. Its translation: CASSLANTYYEQYF.

The CDR3 nucleotides are TGTGCCAGCAGCTTAATGGGAGGCACTGAAGCTTTCTTT. This sequence encodes CASSLMGGTEAFF. The gene calls are TRBV13 and TRBJ1-1; no definite D call. This CDR3 has 13 amino acids. Germline CDR1 PRHDT, CDR2 FYEKMQ (reference sequence). Between the trimmed V and J ends, which lost 2 bases and 4 bases, there was a span of 8 bases.

This clone was observed a single time. The CDR3 region is CASSQGLAGVETQYF. CDR3 sequence (DNA): TGCGCCAGCAGCCAGGGACTAGCGGGGGTTGAGACCCAGTACTTC. The rearrangement joins TRBV4-1 to TRBJ2-5, with 14 bases matching TRBD2. The CDR3 has 15 residues. The germline CDR1 and CDR2 sequences are MGHRA and YSYEKL. The junction had 2 bases not matched to a gene; V was cut back by 3 bases and J by 5 bases.

The chain recombines TRBV9 with TRBJ2-1; the match to TRBD2 covers 8 bases. Germline V gene lookup returns CDR1 SGDLS and CDR2 YYNGEE. The CDR3 length is 14 residues. V shed 0 bases, J shed 9 bases, and the junction held 5 bases outside the gene matches. The CDR3 region is CASSVVAGGAEQFF. The CDR3 coding sequence is TGTGCCAGCAGCGTAGTGGCGGGGGGAGCTGAGCAGTTCTTC.

The rearrangement uses TRBV9 and TRBJ2-2; TRBD1 matches at 8 bases. V was pared by 3 bases and J by 2 bases, with 9 bases of the junction left unmatched. Germline V gives CDR1 SGDLS, CDR2 YYNGEE. This CDR3 has 17 residues. CDR3 in DNA: TGTGCCAGCAGCGGAGCCCTCAGGGGGCTAAACACCGGGGAGCTGTTTTTT. Translation: CASSGALRGLNTGELFF.

This clone was observed a few times. This chain links TRBV5-6 with TRBJ2-7; 8 bases are a match to TRBD1. Trimming took 2 bases from V and 4 from J; bases not matched to a gene: 8. CDR3 length: 15 amino acids. Per germline, CDR1 SGHDT and CDR2 YYEEEE. The CDR3 sequence is CASSLTGGNLYEQYF. Written as DNA, the CDR3 is TGTGCCAGCAGCTTAACAGGGGGGAATTTGTACGAGCAGTACTTC.

The rearrangement links TRBV4-2 to TRBJ2-7, with D possibly being TRBD1 (6 bases). Per the germline V gene, CDR1 is LGHNA and CDR2 is YNFKEQ. The CDR3 runs to 14 residues. V lost 0 bases and J 9 bases, leaving 15 bases between the germline ends. CDR3 nucleotides: TGTGCCAGCAGCCAAGACCCAGGGGCCATGGCGCAGTACTTC. Protein product: CASSQDPGAMAQYF.

The V call is TRBV14, the J call TRBJ1-2, with unresolved D. Deletions cut 5 bases from V and 2 bases from J, with 27 bases between. The CDR3 is made up of 19 amino acids. Germline-derived CDR1 and CDR2 are SGHDN and FVKESK. The CDR3 coding sequence is TGTGCCAGCAGCGAAAGCCTTTCCGGTTTGGGCTCTGAGAACTATGGCTACACCTTC. It translates to CASSESLSGLGSENYGYTF.

The chain couples TRBV15 to TRBJ2-3; 9 bases match TRBD2. Germline CDR1 is LNHNV and CDR2 is YYDKDF (reference sequence). CDR3 length: 17 amino acids. After removal of 3 bases from V and 4 bases from J, the junction contained 11 bases not matched to a gene. CDR3: CATSRAIAGEDPDTQYF. CDR3 coding DNA: TGTGCCACCAGCAGGGCTATAGCGGGAGAGGATCCAGATACGCAGTATTTT.

This clone appeared once. The chain uses TRBV30 and TRBJ1-2, with 8 bases fitting TRBD1. CDR3 length: 13 amino acids. Trimming took 5 bases from V and 6 from J; bases not matched to a gene: 8. Per germline, CDR1 GTSNPN and CDR2 SVGIG (reference sequence). The CDR3 is CAWGVRGPDGYTF. The CDR3 region has the DNA TGTGCCTGGGGGGTCAGGGGGCCGGATGGCTACACCTTC.

The V gene is TRBV27, the J gene TRBJ2-7; possible D gene TRBD2, 6 bases. The CDR3 consists of 15 residues. V gave up 0 bases and J gave up 2 bases, with 11 bases separating them. In germline, CDR1 is MNHEY, CDR2 SMNVEV (reference sequence). CDR3 DNA sequence: TGTGCCAGCAGTTTATCCGGCGGGATCACCTACGAGCAGTACTTC. The encoded protein is CASSLSGGITYEQYF.

The V call is TRBV6-5, the J call TRBJ2-7, with no clear D. V lost 0 bases, J lost 4 bases, and 10 bases lay in between. CDR3 size: 14 residues. From germline, CDR1 is MNHEY and CDR2 SVGAGI. CDR3 protein: CASSYSISVYEQYF. DNA of the CDR3: TGTGCCAGCAGTTACTCGATAAGCGTATACGAGCAGTACTTC.

The chain employs TRBV7-6 and TRBJ2-1, with 11 bases identical to TRBD2. CDR1 SGHVS and CDR2 FNYEAQ come from the germline V gene. J lost 7 bases, V lost 1 base, and 3 bases had no gene match. CDR3 length: 15 amino acids. The CDR3 loop reads CASSLGPSGGNEQFF. CDR3 bases: TGTGCCAGCAGCTTAGGGCCTAGCGGGGGGAATGAGCAGTTCTTC. The full variable domain, in which reference TRBV7-6 and TRBJ2-1 provide the parts outside the CDR3, is GAGVSQSPRYKVTKRGQDVALRCDPISGHVSLYWYRQALGQGPEFLTYFNYEAQQDKSGLPNDRFSAERPEGSISTLTIQRTEQRDSAMYRCASSLGPSGGNEQFFGPGTRLTVL.

The chain couples TRBV27 to TRBJ2-3; 8 bases align to TRBD2. Losses at the gene ends were 1 base for V and 4 bases for J; bases not matched to a gene: 22. CDR1 is MNHEY, CDR2 SMNVEV, per germline (reference sequence). The CDR3 is 21 residues long. CDR3 sequence: CASSLYRTSALAGLRPDTQYF. DNA for the CDR3: TGTGCCAGCAGTTTATACCGAACCTCAGCTTTAGCGGGACTTAGACCAGATACGCAGTATTTT.

Concerning this clone: One junction end disagrees with the germline gene, perhaps due to a read error. The V gene is TRBV5-1, the J gene TRBJ2-2; 10 nucleotides agree with TRBD1. The CDR3 spans 16 residues. Germline CDR1 SGHRS, CDR2 YFSETQ. In DNA, the CDR3 is TGCGCCAGCAGCTTGGGGGACAGGGGACCCACCGGGGAGCTGCTTTTT. Its translation is CASSLGDRGPTGELLF.

The chain couples TRBV27 to TRBJ2-7, with TRBD1 identical over 7 bases. Germline V CDR1 and CDR2: MNHEY, SMNVEV (reference sequence). The CDR3 is 16 amino acids. With 4 bases clipped from V and 4 bases from J, the junction kept 13 bases outside the gene matches. CDR3 loop: CASSSTTGTEMYEQYF. CDR3 DNA sequence: TGTGCCAGCAGTTCAACCACCGGGACAGAGATGTACGAGCAGTACTTC.

The gene calls are TRBV15 and TRBJ1-1; tentative D call: TRBD1 (6 bases). The V end lost 5 bases, the J end lost 4 bases, and 14 bases lay between the germline ends. The CDR3 covers 14 residues. Germline CDR1 LNHNV, CDR2 YYDKDF (reference sequence). CDR3 DNA: TGTGCCACCAGCGGGGGGGGCTATGGCACTGAAGCTTTCTTT. This sequence encodes CATSGGGYGTEAFF.

Only one count was recorded for this clone. CDR3 DNA: TGTGCCAGCAGCGCTGGGACAGGACGCTCCTCTGGAAACACCATATATTTT. This translates into CASSAGTGRSSGNTIYF. The V call is TRBV9, the J call TRBJ1-3, with 8 positions matching TRBD1. The CDR3 spans 17 residues. Germline CDR1 is SGDLS and CDR2 is YYNGEE. Losses at the gene ends were 3 bases for V and 0 bases for J; bases not matched to a gene: 8.

V gene TRBV5-1 combines with J gene TRBJ2-1; 9 bases agree with TRBD2. The ends lost 7 bases at V and 2 bases at J; junction bases unmatched: 7. Germline lookup yields CDR1 SGHRS and CDR2 YFSETQ. The CDR3 consists of 15 residues. The CDR3, as DNA: TGCGCCAGCTTCATTAGCGGGAGTCCCTACAATGAGCAGTTCTTC. This sequence encodes CASFISGSPYNEQFF.

The rearrangement uses TRBV9 and TRBJ2-1, with 11 bases that match TRBD1. The CDR3 is made up of 15 amino acids. J lost 7 bases, V lost 3 bases, and 6 bases had no gene match. Germline-derived CDR1 and CDR2 are SGDLS and YYNGEE. The CDR3 DNA is TGTGCCAGCAGCGCGGCCGGGACAGGGGGGAATGAGCAGTTCTTC. It yields the protein CASSAAGTGGNEQFF.

The CDR3 protein is CASSLFGRELSYEQYF. The CDR3 DNA sequence: TGTGCCAGCAGTTTATTCGGTAGGGAGCTCTCCTACGAGCAGTACTTC. V and J are TRBV28 and TRBJ2-7; perhaps TRBD2 as D (5 bases). Per germline, CDR1 MDHEN and CDR2 SYDVKM. This CDR3 is built from 16 residues. V shed 1 base and J shed 0 bases, with 13 bases lying between them.

The V call is TRBV7-9, the J call TRBJ2-7, with D hard to call. CDR1 is SEHNR, CDR2 FQNEAQ, per germline (reference sequence). The length of the CDR3 is 12 residues. V gave up 5 bases and J gave up 4 bases, with 9 bases separating them. The DNA of the CDR3 is TGTGCCAGCAGCCCGAGGAGTTACGAGCAGTACTTC. Its translation: CASSPRSYEQYF.